The 12 T cell receptor beta chains below come from one sample, sequenced in a study of blood T cell repertoires in COVID-19. Generated by immunoSEQ multiplex PCR, the TCRdb table keeps only in-frame clones and is missing some. The profile shows about 210,000 clones, almost 90% of them singletons. Material: peripheral blood. The receptors originated from a man aged 18 to 30 with active or convalescent COVID-19.

The V gene is TRBV6-5, the J gene TRBJ1-5; no definite D call. V was cut by 11 bases and J by 9 bases, with 14 bases left in between. This CDR3 is built from 11 residues. From germline, CDR1 is MNHEY and CDR2 SVGAGI. CDR3 sequence reads: CAVGRGSPQHF. In DNA, the CDR3 is TGTGCCGTTGGGAGAGGGTCGCCCCAGCATTTT.

J is TRBJ2-7 and V is TRBV4-2, with D possibly being TRBD1 (7 bases). The V and J ends lost 8 bases and 4 bases respectively, with 18 bases between them. Germline CDR1 LGHNA, CDR2 YNFKEQ. The CDR3 extends over 14 amino acids. As DNA, the CDR3 is TGTGCCAGCGGCAATGCGGGACAGCCATACGAGCAGTACTTC. It specifies CASGNAGQPYEQYF.

This chain joins TRBV5-1 and TRBJ1-3; possible D gene TRBD1, 6 bases. Germline CDR1 and CDR2: SGHRS and YFSETQ. V lost 4 bases to trimming and J lost 3 bases, with 11 bases between them. The CDR3 runs 14 residues. CDR3: CASSPGVFGNTIYF. In DNA, the CDR3 is TGCGCCAGCAGCCCAGGGGTCTTTGGAAACACCATATATTTT.

The chain employs TRBV6-5 and TRBJ1-1; D is unresolved. Germline V CDR1 and CDR2: MNHEY, SVGAGI. V lost 4 bases and J 5 bases, leaving 5 bases between the germline ends. The CDR3 is made up of 11 amino acids. The CDR3 coding sequence is TGTGCCAGCAGTTGGAGAACTGAAGCTTTCTTT. It encodes CASSWRTEAFF.

The chain is built from TRBV10-3 and TRBJ2-1; 7 bases agree with TRBD2. This CDR3 is 11 amino acids long. With 11 bases clipped from V and 8 bases from J, the junction kept 6 bases outside the gene matches. Germline CDR1 and CDR2: ENHRY and SYGVKD. CDR3 protein: CAFGEGYEQFF. The CDR3 DNA reads TGTGCCTTTGGGGAGGGGTATGAGCAGTTCTTC.

J is TRBJ2-7 and V is TRBV27; D uncertain. CDR1 MNHEY and CDR2 SMNVEV come from the germline V gene (reference sequence). V lost 3 bases, J lost 2 bases, and 11 bases lay in between. The CDR3 contains 14 residues. CDR3 in amino acids: CASSLSDGAYEQYF. The CDR3 region has the DNA TGTGCCAGCAGTTTGTCTGACGGAGCCTACGAGCAGTACTTC.

This sequence joins TRBV7-9 and TRBJ2-3; D unresolved. The CDR3 covers 13 residues. Germline assignment: CDR1 SEHNR and CDR2 FQNEAQ (reference sequence). V was clipped by 5 bases and J by 4 bases, with 10 bases between them. DNA for the CDR3: TGTGCCAGCAGCCCAAGTTTAGCAGATACGCAGTATTTT. This sequence encodes CASSPSLADTQYF. Combining the CDR3 with reference TRBV7-9 and TRBJ2-3 gives the whole variable domain DTGVSQNPRHKITKRGQNVTFRCDPISEHNRLYWYRQTLGQGPEFLTYFQNEAQLEKSRLLSDRFSAERPKGSFSTLEIQRTEQGDSAMYLCASSPSLADTQYFGPGTRLTVL.

The chain combines TRBV7-2 with TRBJ1-5; possibly TRBD1 for D (6 bases). The germline V and J ends were trimmed by 1 base and 11 bases, with 18 bases remaining between them. CDR1 is SGHTA and CDR2 is FQGNSA in the germline V gene. CDR3 size: 15 residues. The chain's CDR3 is CASSLGSNRARAQHF. CDR3 coding DNA: TGTGCCAGCAGCTTAGGAAGTAACAGGGCGAGGGCCCAGCATTTT.

The V call is TRBV6-6, the J call TRBJ1-1; TRBD1 is a possible D gene (6 bases). Deletions cut 5 bases from V and 1 base from J, with 14 bases between. Germline lookup yields CDR1 MNHNY and CDR2 SVGAGI (reference sequence). The CDR3 is 15 amino acids. The CDR3 here is CASSDRGQQNTEAFF. CDR3 DNA sequence: TGTGCCAGCAGTGACCGGGGACAACAGAACACTGAAGCTTTCTTT.

The J gene is TRBJ2-1, the V gene TRBV11-3, with D maybe TRBD2 (6 bases). Germline V gene lookup returns CDR1 SGHNT and CDR2 YENEEA. V lost 5 bases to trimming and J lost 1 base, with 15 bases between them. The CDR3 is 16 residues long. Here the CDR3 DNA reads TGTGCCAGCAGCCTAAGTACTAGCTCGTCCTACAATGAGCAGTTCTTC. Encoded protein: CASSLSTSSSYNEQFF.

The rearrangement joins TRBV9 to TRBJ2-7; 10 bases line up with TRBD1. Per the germline V gene, CDR1 is SGDLS and CDR2 is YYNGEE. V trimming: 3 bases; J trimming: 7 bases; junction bases outside the gene matches: 19. CDR3 size: 18 residues. CDR3 residues: CASSANKYTGTGAREQYF. Here the CDR3 DNA reads TGTGCCAGCAGCGCTAACAAATACACCGGGACAGGGGCTAGGGAGCAGTACTTC.

V is TRBV5-4 and J is TRBJ2-1; no clear D. The V end was cut by 4 bases, the J end by 7 bases, with 9 bases between. CDR1 is SGHNT, CDR2 YYREEE, per germline (reference sequence). This CDR3 has 12 amino acids. CDR3 in DNA: TGTGCCAGCAGCCCCTCTTTAAATGAGCAGTTCTTC. Residues: CASSPSLNEQFF.